Below, 25 T cell receptor beta chains from the same sample are listed, as sequenced in a study of blood T cell repertoires in COVID-19. Clones were sequenced by immunoSEQ multiplex PCR, and TCRdb holds only the in-frame ones, with some missing. The sample shows about 100,000 clones, roughly 92% of them seen only once. Sequences were obtained from peripheral blood. The origin of the receptors is a man aged 65 to 85 with acute or convalescent COVID-19.

V is TRBV5-8 and J is TRBJ2-7, with 11 bases lining up with TRBD2. Trimming removed 2 bases from V and 3 bases from J; junction bases left unmatched: 16. CDR1 and CDR2 from the germline V gene are SGHTS and YDEGEE. This CDR3 has 19 amino acids. CDR3 nucleotides: TGTGCCAGCAGCTTTGGGACAGCGATAGCGGGAGGGCTCTACTACGAGCAGTACTTC. Translated, it gives CASSFGTAIAGGLYYEQYF.

This chain joins TRBV18 and TRBJ2-2; possible D gene TRBD2, 5 bases. This CDR3 region has 15 residues. V shed 2 bases and J shed 1 base, with 8 bases lying between them. CDR1 and CDR2 (germline): KGHSH, LQKENI. The CDR3 coding sequence is TGTGCCAGCTCACCAAAGAGCGGGAACACCGGGGAGCTGTTTTTT. Translating it yields CASSPKSGNTGELFF.

This clone was detected once. The CDR3 sequence: CASSLASYRGNTDTQYF. DNA of the CDR3: TGTGCCAGCAGCTTAGCCAGCTACAGGGGCAACACAGATACGCAGTATTTT. The V and J genes are TRBV7-9 and TRBJ2-3; the match to TRBD1 covers 7 bases. The V gene's germline CDR1 is SEHNR and CDR2 FQNEAQ (reference sequence). V lost 0 bases and J lost 2; bases outside the gene matches: 8. This CDR3 is 17 amino acids long.

This sequence joins TRBV7-9 and TRBJ1-5, with D possibly matching TRBD1 (5 bases). There are 17 residues in the CDR3. V lost 1 base and J 2 bases, leaving 15 bases between the germline ends. In germline, CDR1 is SEHNR, CDR2 FQNEAQ (reference sequence). The CDR3 sequence: CASSLGGRARGNQPQHF. CDR3 bases: TGTGCCAGCAGCTTAGGGGGCAGGGCAAGAGGCAATCAGCCCCAGCATTTT.

The J gene is TRBJ2-4, the V gene TRBV15, with 10 bases lining up with TRBD2. The CDR3 has 18 residues. The junction had 6 bases not matched to a gene; V was cut back by 1 base and J by 0 bases. CDR1 and CDR2 (germline): LNHNV, YYDKDF (reference sequence). CDR3 in DNA: TGTGCCACCAGCAGAGGGCTAGCGGGAGTCCTAGCCAAAAACATTCAGTACTTC. Translated, it gives CATSRGLAGVLAKNIQYF.

This chain uses TRBV6-6 with TRBJ1-1; the D gene is possibly TRBD1 (5 bases). The CDR3 is 15 amino acids. Trimming cost V 2 bases and J 3 bases, with 13 bases left between them. In germline, CDR1 is MNHNY, CDR2 SVGAGI (reference sequence). In DNA, the CDR3 is TGTGCCAGCAGTTACCTGGGGCTGGCGGACACTGAAGCTTTCTTT. Protein sequence: CASSYLGLADTEAFF.

The V call is TRBV29-1, the J call TRBJ1-1; no reliable D call. V dropped 4 bases and J dropped 0 bases, with 9 bases sitting between them. The V gene's germline CDR1 is SQVTM and CDR2 ANQGSEA. CDR3 length equals 13 residues. The CDR3 DNA is TGCAGCGTTGCCCTTCTTGTGAACACTGAAGCTTTCTTT. Translation gives CSVALLVNTEAFF. Using reference TRBV29-1 and TRBJ1-1 for the parts outside the CDR3, the full variable domain is SAVISQKPSRDICQRGTSLTIQCQVDSQVTMMFWYRQQPGQSLTLIATANQGSEATYESGFVIDKFPISRPNLTFSTLTVSNMSPEDSSIYLCSVALLVNTEAFFGQGTRLTVV.

The V call is TRBV4-1, the J call TRBJ2-1; possibly TRBD1 for D (5 bases). Per germline, CDR1 MGHRA and CDR2 YSYEKL. V was shortened by 1 base and J by 5 bases, with 12 bases between the two germline ends. The CDR3 is 15 amino acids. In DNA, the CDR3 is TGCGCCAGCAGCCAAGGTTGGGGCCCCAACAATGAGCAGTTCTTC. This sequence encodes CASSQGWGPNNEQFF.

The V and J genes are TRBV4-2 and TRBJ1-1, with 8 bases aligning to TRBD1. The V and J ends lost 2 bases and 5 bases, in that order; junction bases with no gene match: 4. CDR3 length: 14 amino acids. Germline CDR1 is LGHNA and CDR2 is YNFKEQ. The CDR3 DNA reads TGTGCCAGCAGCCAACAGGGGGCGCAGACTGAAGCTTTCTTT. It specifies CASSQQGAQTEAFF.

In its sample, this clone was seen once. This chain connects TRBV20-1 to TRBJ2-5, with TRBD2 identical over 9 bases. Losses at the gene ends were 3 bases for V and 5 bases for J; bases not matched to a gene: 7. The CDR3 contains 14 residues. The V gene's germline CDR1 is DFQATT and CDR2 SNEGSKA (reference sequence). In nucleotides, the CDR3 is TGCAGTGCTAGTGATAGCGGGAGCCTGGAGACCCAGTACTTC. The encoded protein is CSASDSGSLETQYF.

The J gene is TRBJ1-1, the V gene TRBV25-1; 9 bases map to TRBD1. The CDR3 covers 14 residues. J lost 12 bases, V lost 7 bases, and 15 bases had no gene match. From germline, CDR1 is MGHDK and CDR2 SYGVNS. In DNA form, the CDR3 reads TGTGCCAGCATCTTTTCACCGGGACAGGGCCCGACTTTCTTT. Translating it yields CASIFSPGQGPTFF. Together with reference TRBV25-1 and TRBJ1-1, the CDR3 gives the full variable domain: EADIYQTPRYLVIGTGKKITLECSQTMGHDKMYWYQQDPGMELHLIHYSYGVNSTEKGDLSSESTVSRIRTEHFPLTLESARPSHTSQYLCASIFSPGQGPTFFGQGTRLTVV.

This chain uses TRBV12-3 or TRBV12-4 with TRBJ1-2; D not resolved. Trimming took 4 bases from V and 6 from J, leaving 12 bases between them. The CDR3 has 13 amino acids. The CDR3 DNA reads TGTGCCAGCAGTTCGCCGGGATCCAATGGCTACACCTTC. Its translation: CASSSPGSNGYTF.

The gene calls are TRBV28 and TRBJ2-7, with TRBD2 matching over 8 bases. The CDR3 runs 16 residues. CDR1 and CDR2 (germline): MDHEN, SYDVKM. The trim removed 5 bases at V and 3 bases at J, leaving 12 bases unmatched. The CDR3 loop reads CASSLGGGGRLYEQYF. The CDR3 bases are TGTGCCAGCAGTCTAGGGGGGGGCGGGAGGCTCTACGAGCAGTACTTC.

This clone was observed a handful of times. This chain links TRBV11-2 with TRBJ2-3, with 14 bases lining up with TRBD2. Trimming took 5 bases from V and 4 from J; bases not matched to a gene: 5. The CDR3 extends over 16 amino acids. CDR1 is SGHAT and CDR2 is FQNNGV in the germline V gene. The CDR3 region has the DNA TGTGCCAGCAGCCCCCGGACTAGCGGGGGGTCAGATACGCAGTATTTT. Protein product: CASSPRTSGGSDTQYF.

CDR3 in amino acids: CASSLEREGGHEQYF. DNA for the CDR3: TGTGCCAGCAGCCTCGAGAGGGAGGGTGGCCACGAGCAGTACTTC. The chain links TRBV11-3 to TRBJ2-7; the match to TRBD2 covers 7 bases. V dropped 5 bases and J dropped 5; count of bases not matched to a gene: 12. This CDR3 spans 15 amino acids. CDR1 is SGHNT, CDR2 YENEEA, per germline.

V usage is TRBV12-3 or TRBV12-4 and J usage is TRBJ2-7, with a weak D call TRBD1 (6 bases). The CDR3 is 13 residues long. V gave up 7 bases and J gave up 6 bases, with 16 bases separating them. CDR3 sequence (DNA): TGTGCCAGCACCCCCTCCACAGGGATCGAGCAGTACTTC. Protein sequence: CASTPSTGIEQYF.

The genes are TRBV6-6 and TRBJ2-7; 9 bases align to TRBD1. CDR3 length equals 13 residues. J lost 2 bases, V lost 10 bases, and 6 bases had no gene match. Looked up from germline, CDR1 is MNHNY and CDR2 is SVGAGI (reference sequence). Here the CDR3 reads CATVRDRAYEQYF. For the CDR3, the DNA is TGTGCCACAGTCCGGGACAGGGCCTACGAGCAGTACTTC.

This chain connects TRBV20-1 to TRBJ2-1; 7 bases map to TRBD2. The CDR3 extends over 11 amino acids. Germline trimming cut 6 bases from V and 6 bases from J; bases unmatched to any gene: 2. The germline CDR1 and CDR2 sequences are DFQATT and SNEGSKA (reference sequence). This CDR3 is CSAAGANEQFF. DNA for the CDR3: TGCAGTGCCGCGGGAGCCAATGAGCAGTTCTTC.

The chain carries TRBV28 and TRBJ1-4, with a weak D call TRBD1 (5 bases). The germline V gene has CDR1 MDHEN and CDR2 SYDVKM. The CDR3 length is 16 residues. Trimming shortened V by 2 bases and J by 5 bases, and 15 bases separated the two germline ends. The CDR3 nucleotides are TGTGCCAGCAGTTTAATGGGACGGCGGGGGAATGAAAAACTGTTTTTT. It specifies CASSLMGRRGNEKLFF.

CDR3 amino acids: CASSLFPGQGGYGYTF. In DNA, the CDR3 is TGCGCCAGCAGCTTATTCCCCGGGCAGGGGGGATATGGCTACACCTTC. This sequence joins TRBV5-1 and TRBJ1-2; 7 bases map to TRBD1. J lost 5 bases, V lost 2 bases, and 12 bases had no gene match. CDR1 is SGHRS and CDR2 is YFSETQ in the germline V gene. The CDR3 sequence is 16 residues long.

The chain uses TRBV9 and TRBJ1-1, with D possibly TRBD1 on 6 matching bases. Between the trimmed V and J ends, which lost 3 bases and 0 bases, there was a span of 12 bases. Looked up from germline, CDR1 is SGDLS and CDR2 is YYNGEE. This CDR3 is 15 amino acids long. CDR3 sequence: CASSARTEMNTEAFF. DNA of the CDR3: TGTGCCAGCAGCGCGCGGACAGAGATGAACACTGAAGCTTTCTTT.

The count of this clone is one. The rearrangement uses TRBV4-2 and TRBJ2-3, with 8 bases aligning to TRBD2. The J segment lost 2 bases and the V segment lost 0 bases, leaving 7 bases of the junction unmatched. Germline assignment: CDR1 LGHNA and CDR2 YNFKEQ. The CDR3 spans 17 residues. In DNA form, the CDR3 reads TGTGCCAGCAGCCAAGAGTCGGCGGGAGGACCCACAGATACGCAGTATTTT. Amino acid sequence: CASSQESAGGPTDTQYF.

This clone appeared a single time. The chain uses TRBV6-5 and TRBJ1-2; 10 bases align to TRBD1. V was pared by 4 bases and J by 5 bases, with 4 bases of the junction left unmatched. Germline V gene lookup returns CDR1 MNHEY and CDR2 SVGAGI. The CDR3 sequence is 14 residues long. CDR3 amino acids: CASSSGQGRYGYTF. The CDR3 region has the DNA TGTGCCAGCAGTTCGGGACAGGGGAGATATGGCTACACCTTC.

The chain employs TRBV21-1 and TRBJ2-1; TRBD1 is the table's D call and was not checked against the DNA. TRBV21-1 is termed a pseudogene. CDR3 length equals 15 residues. The CDR3 spells CASSKVRGSYNEQFF. In DNA form, the CDR3 reads TGTGCCAGCAGCAAAGTAAGGGGGTCCTACAATGAGCAGTTCTTC.

The V call is TRBV21-1, the J call TRBJ2-5; the tabulated D call, TRBD1, remains unverified against the DNA. TRBV21-1 is given as a pseudogene. This CDR3 has 13 amino acids. CDR3 loop: CASPKGAGKTQYF. The CDR3 DNA sequence: TGTGCCAGCCCCAAGGGGGCGGGCAAGACCCAGTACTTC.